This T cell receptor beta chain was documented in a study of T cells expressing NK-cell markers (TCRdb year 2020). Concerning the study at large: In sorted CD3+CD56+NKG2C+, CD3+CD56+NKG2C- and CD3+CD56-NKG2C+ T-cell subsets from roughly 8 donors, TCR beta-chain repertoires were profiled. Seven of the eight sequenced donors were HCMV-seropositive and one was HCMV-seronegative. All eight donors whose samples were sequenced were randomly selected healthy volunteers, three of them men and five women. Illumina HiSeq 2000/2500, MiSeq or NextSeq was used to sequence libraries as 2 x 150 bp reads. Beyond this particular receptor, the publication reports: Whether the expanded NKG2C-expressing T cell clones were specific for HCMV antigens remained unclear. In six donors, the dominant CD3+CD56+NKG2C+ clonotypes ranked among the top 10 CD8+ clonotypes, making up roughly 1.0-8% of CD8+ T cells. Those dominant clonotypes were again the most abundant among CD3+CD56-NKG2C+ cells in a handful of donors, at about 25-65%.

On this clonotype: It has no known antigen specificity.

CDR1 and CDR2 were assigned from the germline V gene as MNHEY and SVGEGT. The CDR3 sequence holds 16 residues, the cysteine and phenylalanine included. The coding DNA is unavailable. HCMV serostatus was determined by detecting HCMV-specific IgG in serum with a commercial ELISA kit. Ficoll density gradient centrifugation was used to isolate peripheral blood mononuclear cells from blood. The sample was run on an Illumina HiSeq 2000. TCR beta cDNA libraries were prepared using 5'RACE template switching, which introduced a universal primer site and unique molecular identifiers. cDNA synthesis was primed from the TCR beta constant segment, followed by two successive PCR amplification steps. The study's processing was this. MIGEC was used to demultiplex reads and group reads by UMI, and MiTCR was used to assemble and quantify clonotypes. To remove erroneous sequences, TCR cDNA sequences were retained only when supported by two or more reads. The tcR package was used for downstream repertoire analysis, and clonotypes were matched across fractions by CDR3 nucleotide sequence plus V segment. VDJmatch was used to annotate antigen specificity against VDJdb, with one amino acid substitution in CDR3 allowed. Reprocessed by TCRdb, the reads give a single entry per CDR3 protein sequence, without DNA. TCRdb's processing, not the authors', yielded these V and J calls. The sample's clone listing holds approximately 380,000 distinct CDR3 sequences. The ten largest clones represent roughly 5.2% of the sample.

This receptor chain uses TRBV6-2 or TRBV6-3 and TRBJ2-3; TCRdb outputs TRBD1, but without DNA this stays unchecked. The receptor's source is a man aged 18-69 years in good health. Material: blood T cells: a sorted CD56 or NKG2C T cell subset, CD4+ or CD8+ T cells, or bulk PBMC T cells (not recorded which). The CDR3 protein: CASSRWTGSSTDTQYF.